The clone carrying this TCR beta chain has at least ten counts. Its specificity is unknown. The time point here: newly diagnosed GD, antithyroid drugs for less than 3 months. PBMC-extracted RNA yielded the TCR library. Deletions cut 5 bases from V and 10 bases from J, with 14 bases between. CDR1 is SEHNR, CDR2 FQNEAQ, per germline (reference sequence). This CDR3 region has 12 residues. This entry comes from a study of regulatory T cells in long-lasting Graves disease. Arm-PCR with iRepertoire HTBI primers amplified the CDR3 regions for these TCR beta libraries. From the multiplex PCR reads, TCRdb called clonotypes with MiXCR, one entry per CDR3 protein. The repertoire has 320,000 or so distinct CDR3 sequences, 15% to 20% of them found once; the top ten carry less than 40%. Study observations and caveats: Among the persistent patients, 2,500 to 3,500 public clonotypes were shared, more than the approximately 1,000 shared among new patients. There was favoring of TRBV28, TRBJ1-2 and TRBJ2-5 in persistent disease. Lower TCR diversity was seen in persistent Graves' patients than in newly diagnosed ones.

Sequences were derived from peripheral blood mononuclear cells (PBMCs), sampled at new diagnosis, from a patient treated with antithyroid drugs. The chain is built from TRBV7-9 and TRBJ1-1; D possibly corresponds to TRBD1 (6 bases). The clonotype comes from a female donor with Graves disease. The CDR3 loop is CASSNNRDGAFF. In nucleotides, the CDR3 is TGTGCCAGCAGCAACAACAGGGATGGAGCTTTCTTT. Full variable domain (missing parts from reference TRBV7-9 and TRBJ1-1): DTGVSQNPRHKITKRGQNVTFRCDPISEHNRLYWYRQTLGQGPEFLTYFQNEAQLEKSRLLSDRFSAERPKGSFSTLEIQRTEQGDSAMYLCASSNNRDGAFFGQGTRLTVV.